This TCR beta chain appears in the sequencing data of a study of post-analysis software for immune sequencing data. Study background: Recorded subtypes: relapsing-remitting, secondary progressive, progressive-relapsing; some patients unannotated.

cDNA libraries of TCR beta carried unique molecular identifiers. TCRdb recomputed calls from the PCR reads with MiXCR, one row per CDR3 protein. The sample contains about 770,000 distinct CDR3 sequences, about half of which appear only once. The sequence was obtained from a girl between 5 and 17 years old with multiple sclerosis. Sequenced material: blood.

This chain's CDR3 is CASSRGNDEQYF. CDR3 coding DNA: TGTGCCAGCTCACGAGGAAATGACGAGCAGTACTTC. This chain joins TRBV18 and TRBJ2-7, with no clear D. Between the trimmed V and J ends, which lost 4 bases and 5 bases, there was a span of 9 bases. Germline CDR1 is KGHSH and CDR2 is LQKENI. This CDR3 is built from 12 residues. Variable domain in full (rest from reference TRBV18 and TRBJ2-7): NAGVMQNPRHLVRRRGQEARLRCSPMKGHSHVYWYRQLPEEGLKFMVYLQKENIIDESGMPKERFSAEFPKEGPSILRIQQVVRGDSAAYFCASSRGNDEQYFGPGTRLTVT.